The sequence of this TCR beta chain was determined in a study of T cells in women clearing cervical HPV infection. Across the study: Control women cleared a single incident HPV16 infection within 12 months. HLA type stays a possible confounder, typing being limited. Study-wide results and caveats: Cases carried less TRBV6-7 than controls: approximately 0.1% versus 0.16%. Repertoire richness, not evenness, was significantly elevated in CIN3+ cases versus controls.

Sequenced by immunoSEQ multiplex PCR; TCRdb stores in-frame clones only, minus some. This sample's clone table lists some 40,000 clones. In regard to this clone: Its target is not known. One junction end disagrees with the germline gene, perhaps due to a read error. The sequenced fragment ends 3 residues before the CDR3 boundary, so the rest is inferred from the germline J gene. The sample carries other DNA sequences with the same CDR3.

CDR1 and CDR2 from the germline V gene are GTSNPN and SVGIG (reference sequence). The CDR3 has 16 residues. This receptor was obtained from a woman aged 18-69 years with a cervical HPV16 infection that either progressed to CIN3+ or cleared (not recorded which). The gene calls are TRBV30 and TRBJ1-3; 7 bases map to TRBD1. Material: blood buffy coat. Partial CDR3 DNA: TGTGCCTGGAGTGGAATCGACAGGGATTTTGGAAACACG. This codes for CAWSGIDRDFGNT. The whole CDR3 region reads CAWSGIDRDFGNTIYF.